The source of this T cell receptor (beta chain) is a study of long-term antiretroviral therapy in people with HIV (dated by TCRdb to between 2022 and 2023). The study in broad terms: Collection of the earliest samples took place about a decade ahead of the 2015 WHO recommendation for immediate ART, at a time when ART was typically delayed until CD4 counts fell. No cross-contamination during QIAcube processing was seen in test extractions of a monoclonal T-cell line run alongside around 31 polyclonal samples. Among the 25 to 30 participants with HIV, eleven were female. From fewer than 35 adults with confirmed HIV infection, the cohort provided around 180 cryopreserved PBMC samples, gathered serially across a mean of approximately six years (range 1-12). A retrospective serial study tested whether ART initiation and durable HIV suppression were associated with changes in peripheral blood TRB repertoire composition and diversity. On the study overall, not on this receptor specifically: Because pre-ART samples had limited cell numbers, unsorted PBMC were profiled rather than sorted CD4+ and CD8+ T cells. Limited PBMC availability meant only the TCR beta chain was sequenced, without alpha chain pairing. A significant increase in TRB diversity was found to be associated with ART initiation, although TRB diversity was observed to remain significantly below that of transplant donor controls even after long-term ART. Compared with controls, HIV repertoires had narrower CDR3 length ranges, and the network structure pointed to an antigen-experienced repertoire that shifted only slightly toward naive after ART. Inferences about post-ART repertoire changes were limited because no data were available on ART adherence, viral resistance or therapy changes. At every time point, the repertoire was dominated by expanded TRB clones first identified before ART initiation, although this dominance fluctuated and, in many PLHIV, declined after ART. The samples span the years 2004 to 2017, and the ART regimens used at that time may not be as effective as current regimens.

The immunoSEQ hsTCRB v3.0 assay was used at survey level resolution to sequence the TRB variable region. A depth of roughly 35,000-55,000 T-cell genomes per sample was targeted for TRB sequencing. An Illumina MiSeq with a v3 150-cycle kit was used to sequence the pooled TRB libraries. In the original analysis: Repertoire analysis ran in R within a reproducible Nextflow workflow covering QC, data transformation and analysis. LymphoSeq2, an R package for exploring AIRR-Seq data, was used to implement the custom analyses. After excluding a few samples that yielded fewer than 5000 total TRB sequences, fewer than 200 HIV repertoires remained for analysis. Of the approximately 190 retained HIV repertoires, 59 were collected before and 120 to 130 after ART initiation. Each repertoire was downsampled to 5000 TRB nucleotide sequences, and summary statistics were averaged across 100 downsampling iterations. TRB sequences were retained for analysis only if CDR3 regions of at least seven amino acids were present. A Shannon entropy-derived clonality score and the Gini coefficient were used to measure diversity. In repertoire networks, the top 5000 CDR3 amino acid sequences were linked whenever an edit distance of one separated two sequences. For TRB CDR3 amino acid sequences, antigen specificity groups and MHC restriction were predicted with GLIPH2. To flag known CMV, EBV, HIV or tissue antigen associations, CDR3 amino acid sequences were matched against VDJdb and McPAS-TCR. Pre-ART, post-ART and control groups were compared with Wilcoxon signed-rank tests and Holm-Bonferroni correction. Entries here come from immuneACCESS through TCRdb and include only in-frame sequences with V and J called. Some clones fail to appear in such tables; in the studies checked, an unresolved V gene covers under half of the shortfall, and the cause of the remainder is unknown. V and J calls and clone size are as listed in that table; D and trimming were resolved from the DNA. The table for this sample lists some 28,000 clones; about 95% of them were counted only once. The ten largest clones take up roughly 8% of the sample.

Regarding this clone: Its antigen is unknown. It has no much larger one-base neighbor in the sample; base qualities were not kept.

Participants were included only if at least one PBMC sample before ART initiation and at least two post-ART samples were available. Every participant with HIV received treatment in the United States of America. Before DNA extraction, cryopreserved samples of about 0.95-11 million PBMC were thawed and then washed. At the time of the earliest PBMC sample, participants with HIV were aged between roughly 23 and 60 years. Each participant contributed PBMC samples from 1-4 timepoints before ART initiation and 2-8 timepoints after ART initiation, with a median of 7 samples. For every participant, serial HIV viral load, CD4+ T-cell count, ART history and demographic data were obtained. Genomic DNA was extracted from unsorted PBMC with a Qiagen kit on a QIAcube, processed in batches of 12 samples. The junction carries 15 bases between V and J, which are trimmed by 5 bases and 5 bases respectively. The germline V gene provides CDR1 SQVTM and CDR2 ANQGSEA. Taken from cysteine to phenylalanine, the CDR3 has 13 residues. Kept here is only the CDR3 DNA, which spans 39 bases and is read in frame from base 1.

Specimen: unsorted PBMCs, collected roughly 6 years after starting antiretroviral therapy. The rearranged chain carries TRBV29-1 and TRBJ2-5; no confident D gene assignment can be made. The clonotype originates from a man aged 30 to 39 with HIV. The CDR3 sequence is CSVWATDRETQYF. The DNA reads as follows: TGCAGCGTTTGGGCGACTGATCGGGAGACCCAGTACTTC.